This entry is about one T cell receptor beta chain. Its antigen is unknown. This CDR3 spans 18 amino acids. Unmatched junction bases numbered 16, after V lost 5 bases and J lost 7 bases. Germline-derived CDR1 and CDR2 are SGHVS and FNYEAQ. This record belongs to a study of cytomegalovirus exposure and HLA in healthy donors. Broader study findings: In vitro checks showed that a few CMV-associated chains really do target CMV antigens. Investigators reported 150 to 200 TCR beta chains as tied to cytomegalovirus. Reportedly, cytomegalovirus status was diagnosed with high sensitivity and specificity.

The assay was immunoSEQ multiplex PCR, and TCRdb's table has in-frame clones only and misses some. The data show tens of thousands of clones, with about nine tenths seen just once and 6.7% held by the top ten. The sample was PBMCs. This receptor was obtained from a woman in her 30s in good health and CMV-seronegative. This sequence joins TRBV7-6 and TRBJ2-1, with TRBD2 matching over 11 bases. In DNA form, the CDR3 reads TGTGCCAGCAGCGTTACCTCACTAGCGGGAGTCGCGCCAAATGAGCAGTTCTTC. This codes for CASSVTSLAGVAPNEQFF. Full variable domain (remainder filled in from reference TRBV7-6 and TRBJ2-1): GAGVSQSPRYKVTKRGQDVALRCDPISGHVSLYWYRQALGQGPEFLTYFNYEAQQDKSGLPNDRFSAERPEGSISTLTIQRTEQRDSAMYRCASSVTSLAGVAPNEQFFGPGTRLTVL.